Below, 2 T cell receptor beta chains from the same sample are listed, as sequenced in a study of human T cells and chemical hapten exposure. Noted time point: pre-sensitization, week 0. As to treatment: therapeutic diphenylcyclopropenone sensitization with weekly scalp DPC. TCRdb passed the RACE reads through MiXCR, listing each CDR3 protein once. This sample yields a few hundred thousand distinct CDR3 sequences, of which roughly 7.4% are seen a single time; approximately 1.2% belongs to the top ten. The source material was whole blood, sampled in connection with sensitization to the hapten diphenylcyclopropenone (DPC). The source of these receptors is a man aged 18 to 29 with alopecia areata. Some clones in this sample may be carry-over from other donors' samples.

This rearrangement joins TRBV3-1 to TRBJ2-1, with D uncertain. V was trimmed by 1 base and J by 8 bases, leaving 9 bases between them. The CDR3 is made up of 13 amino acids. CDR1 is LGHDT and CDR2 is YNNKEL in the germline V gene (reference sequence). The CDR3: CASSQVDAYEQFF. Here the CDR3 DNA reads TGTGCCAGCAGCCAAGTCGACGCGTATGAGCAGTTCTTC.

This clonotype appeared many times. The J gene is TRBJ2-2, the V gene TRBV6-2 or TRBV6-3; TRBD1 aligns across 9 bases. The V gene end was trimmed by 7 bases and the J gene end by 4 bases; junction bases not matched to a gene: 7. The CDR3 is 15 residues long. CDR1 MNHEY and CDR2 SVGEGT come from the germline V gene. The chain's CDR3 is CASKSRDRVTGELFF. DNA for the CDR3: TGTGCCAGCAAGTCTAGGGACAGGGTCACCGGGGAGCTGTTTTTT.